This T cell receptor beta chain was sequenced during a study of blood T cell repertoires in COVID-19. The wider study: COVID-19 samples from acute and convalescent phases originated in the United States, Italy and Spain. The analysed material was cDNA or gDNA that came from T cells, B-cell-depleted T cells, or PBMCs.

Original analysis: From reference gene primer amplification, estimates of nucleated cell counts were derived. The method was immunoSEQ multiplex PCR; TCRdb's version includes in-frame clones alone and lacks a portion of them. V, J and clone size are those of that table, while D and trimming were read from the DNA. The data show around 290,000 clones, about 89% seen once. The germline V gene encodes CDR1 SGHRS and CDR2 YFSETQ. CDR3 length equals 14 residues. Between the trimmed V and J ends, which lost 4 bases and 3 bases, there was a span of 11 bases. Material for sequencing was peripheral blood. The receptor was isolated from a woman aged 50 to 60 who had recovered from COVID-19. The chain uses TRBV5-1 and TRBJ1-3, with D unresolved. The CDR3 DNA reads TGCGCCAGCAGCCCCGGGCGGGTTGGAAACACCATATATTTT. Its protein product is CASSPGRVGNTIYF.